Listed here is a single T cell receptor (beta chain). These data come from a study of blood T cell repertoires in COVID-19. Across the study: Sites across the United States, Italy and Spain contributed samples from acute and convalescent COVID-19.

CDR3 size: 15 residues. The germline V gene encodes CDR1 LGHNA and CDR2 YNFKEQ. Trimming took 4 bases from V and 3 from J, leaving 15 bases between them. Per the original data handling: Estimated nucleated cell counts came from reference gene primer amplification. Using immunoSEQ multiplex PCR, the repertoire was profiled, and TCRdb retains in-frame clones only, with some absent. The V and J calls and the clone size are those of that table, but D and trimming were determined from the DNA. This sample has some 150,000 clones, with more than 75% found just once. The specimen sequenced was peripheral blood. The source of this sequence is a human donor in a cohort sampled during active COVID-19. The rearrangement uses TRBV4-2 and TRBJ1-2; possibly TRBD1 for D (5 bases). The chain's CDR3 is CASSPKQDQDYGYTF. The CDR3 DNA sequence: TGTGCCAGCAGCCCTAAACAGGATCAGGACTATGGCTACACCTTC.